This T cell receptor (beta chain) was identified during a study of beta chain features in type 1 diabetes. With 7 bases removed from V and 3 bases from J, the gap between germline ends came to 7 bases. Germline lookup yields CDR1 MNHNY and CDR2 SVGAGI (reference sequence). The CDR3 runs to 12 residues. Every isolated RNA sample was fully reverse transcribed, so sequencing captured expressed TCRB transcripts. Only in-frame clones appear in the TCRdb table, and some are missing; sequencing was by immunoSEQ multiplex PCR. The sample records around 300,000 clones, approximately 8% being singletons. As concerns this clone: Its target is not known.

Study-wide points: Using cDNA template may skew counts toward highly expressing activated cells.

The V and J genes are TRBV6-6 and TRBJ1-3; no clear D gene. The sequencing input was central memory CD4+ T cells from blood. This receptor was identified in a woman aged 18-30 years in good health. CDR3 residues: CASMRDGNTIYF. The CDR3 coding sequence is TGTGCCAGCATGAGAGATGGAAACACCATATATTTT.